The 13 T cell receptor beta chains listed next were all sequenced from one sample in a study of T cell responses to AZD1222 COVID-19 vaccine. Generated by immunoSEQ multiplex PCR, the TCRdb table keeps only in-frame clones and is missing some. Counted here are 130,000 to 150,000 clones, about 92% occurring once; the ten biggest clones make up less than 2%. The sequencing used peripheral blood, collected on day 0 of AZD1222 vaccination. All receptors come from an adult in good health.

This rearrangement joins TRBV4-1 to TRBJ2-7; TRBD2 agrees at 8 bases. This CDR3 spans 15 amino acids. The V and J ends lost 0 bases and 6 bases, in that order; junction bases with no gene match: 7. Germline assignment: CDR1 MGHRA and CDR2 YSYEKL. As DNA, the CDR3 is TGCGCCAGCAGCCAAGAGTGGAGCGGGAGTACCGAGCAGTACTTC. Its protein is CASSQEWSGSTEQYF.

The DNA for the CDR3 is TGTGCCAGCTCACCCCCACAGGGATCCCCCTACGAGCAGTACTTC. Its translation is CASSPPQGSPYEQYF. The rearrangement links TRBV18 to TRBJ2-7; tentative D call: TRBD1 (6 bases). This CDR3 is 15 amino acids long. Per the germline V gene, CDR1 is KGHSH and CDR2 is LQKENI. V was shortened by 3 bases and J by 2 bases, with 14 bases between the two germline ends.

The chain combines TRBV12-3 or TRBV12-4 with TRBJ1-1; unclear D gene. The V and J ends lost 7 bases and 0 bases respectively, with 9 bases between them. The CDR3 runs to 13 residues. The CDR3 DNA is TGTGCCAGCACCTCTAACCTGAACACTGAAGCTTTCTTT. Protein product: CASTSNLNTEAFF.

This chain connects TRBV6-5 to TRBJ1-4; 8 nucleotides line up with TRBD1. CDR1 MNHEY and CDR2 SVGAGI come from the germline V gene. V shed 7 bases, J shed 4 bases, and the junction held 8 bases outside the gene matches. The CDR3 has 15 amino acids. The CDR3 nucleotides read TGTGCCAGCAAACGGGGGACAGGAAATAATGAAAAACTGTTTTTT. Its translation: CASKRGTGNNEKLFF.

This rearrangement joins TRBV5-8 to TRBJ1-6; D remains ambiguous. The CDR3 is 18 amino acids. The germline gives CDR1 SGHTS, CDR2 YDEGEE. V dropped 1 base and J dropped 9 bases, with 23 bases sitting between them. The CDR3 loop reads CASSLSGNVKPGSSPLHF. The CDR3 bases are TGTGCCAGCAGCTTGTCTGGTAACGTCAAACCCGGGAGTTCACCCCTCCACTTT.

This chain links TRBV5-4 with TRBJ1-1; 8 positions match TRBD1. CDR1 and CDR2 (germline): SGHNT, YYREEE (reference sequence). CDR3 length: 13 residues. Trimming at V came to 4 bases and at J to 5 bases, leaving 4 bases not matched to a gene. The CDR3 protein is CASSRQGKTEAFF. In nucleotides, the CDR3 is TGTGCCAGCAGCCGACAGGGGAAGACTGAAGCTTTCTTT.

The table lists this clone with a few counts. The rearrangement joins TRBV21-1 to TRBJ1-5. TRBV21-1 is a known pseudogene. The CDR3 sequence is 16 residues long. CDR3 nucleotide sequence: TGTGCCAGCACCGGACCCGTCCCGGGTAGCAATCAGCCCCAGCATTTT. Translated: CASTGPVPGSNQPQHF.

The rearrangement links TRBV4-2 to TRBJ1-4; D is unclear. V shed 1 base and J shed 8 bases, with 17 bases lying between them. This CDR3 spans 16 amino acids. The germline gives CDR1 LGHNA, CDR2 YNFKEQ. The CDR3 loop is CASSQGLEDRGEKLFF. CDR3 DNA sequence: TGTGCCAGCAGCCAAGGGCTCGAGGACCGAGGAGAAAAACTGTTTTTT.

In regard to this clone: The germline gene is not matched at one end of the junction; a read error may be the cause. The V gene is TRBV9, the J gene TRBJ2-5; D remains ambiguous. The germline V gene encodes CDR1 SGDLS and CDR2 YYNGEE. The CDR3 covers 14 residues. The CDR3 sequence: CANSVTANQETQYF. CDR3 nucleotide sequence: TGTGCCAACAGCGTAACAGCGAACCAAGAGACCCAGTACTTC.

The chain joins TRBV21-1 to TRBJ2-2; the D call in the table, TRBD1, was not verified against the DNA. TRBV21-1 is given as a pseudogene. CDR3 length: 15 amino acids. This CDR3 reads CASSKGSGLAGELFF. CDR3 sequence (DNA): TGTGCCAGCAGCAAAGGTTCAGGTTTAGCCGGGGAGCTGTTTTTT.

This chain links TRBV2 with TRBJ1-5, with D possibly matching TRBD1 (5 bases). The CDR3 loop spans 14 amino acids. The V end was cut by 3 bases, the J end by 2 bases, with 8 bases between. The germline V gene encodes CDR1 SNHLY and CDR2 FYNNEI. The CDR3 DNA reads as TGTGCCAGCAGTGAGCAGGGACGCAATCAGCCCCAGCATTTT. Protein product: CASSEQGRNQPQHF.

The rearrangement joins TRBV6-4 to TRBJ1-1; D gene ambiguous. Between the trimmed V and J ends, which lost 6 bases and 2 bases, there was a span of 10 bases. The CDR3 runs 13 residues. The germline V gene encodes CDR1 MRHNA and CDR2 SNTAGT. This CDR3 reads CASSRELNTEAFF. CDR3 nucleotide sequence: TGTGCCAGCAGCCGGGAGTTAAACACTGAAGCTTTCTTT.

CDR3 sequence reads: CASSRTWNTEAFF. CDR3 nucleotides: TGTGCCAGCAGCCGGACCTGGAACACTGAAGCTTTCTTT. V is TRBV11-2 and J is TRBJ1-1; D remains unclear. The CDR3 totals 13 residues. Germline V gives CDR1 SGHAT, CDR2 FQNNGV. The ends were cut back, 5 bases at V and 1 base at J, with 8 bases in the middle.